The rows below give T cell receptor beta chains drawn from one sample of a study of T cell changes during pregnancy in multiple sclerosis. Clones were read by immunoSEQ multiplex PCR, and TCRdb kept only the in-frame ones, dropping some. The data contain some 32,000 clones, about nine tenths of them singletons. This specimen consisted of CD8+ T cells from peripheral blood mononuclear cells, obtained in the second trimester of pregnancy. The receptors shown here come from a female donor with multiple sclerosis, enrolled in a pregnancy study. Each CDR3 is given with its conserved first and last residue. A D gene is named only where the DNA matches it firmly. Size tells how often a clone was seen (once, few, many) or the class of an expanded clone, and some rows leave it out.

CDR3aa	CDR3nt	d_gene	v_gene	abundance	j_gene
CASSFSLAGDNEQFF	TGTGCCAGCAGCTTTTCTCTAGCGGGGGACAATGAGCAGTTCTTC	TRBD2	TRBV7-9	NA	TRBJ2-1
CASSWAGANTEAFF	TGTGCCAGCAGTTGGGCGGGGGCGAACACTGAAGCTTTCTTT	NA	TRBV27	NA	TRBJ1-1
CASSGPLAGVRDTQYF	TGTGCCAGCAGTGGACCACTAGCGGGAGTTCGGGATACGCAGTATTTT	TRBD2	TRBV6-1	NA	TRBJ2-3
CASSLGGQGTSGNTIYF	TGTGCCAGCAGCTTGGGGGGACAGGGTACTTCTGGAAACACCATATATTTT	TRBD1	TRBV5-5	NA	TRBJ1-3
CSVEGQGYYEQYF	TGCAGCGTCGAGGGACAGGGTTACTACGAGCAGTACTTC	TRBD1	TRBV29-1	NA	TRBJ2-7
CASSPFGGYSNQPQHF	TGCGCCAGCAGCCCATTTGGCGGCTATAGCAATCAGCCCCAGCATTTT	NA	TRBV4-1	NA	TRBJ1-5
CASSFSSYNEQFF	TGTGCCAGCAGCTTTAGCTCCTACAATGAGCAGTTCTTC	NA	TRBV7-6	NA	TRBJ2-1
CASRPTGIYEQYF	TGTGCCAGCAGGCCGACAGGGATATACGAGCAGTACTTC	TRBD1	TRBV6-5	NA	TRBJ2-7
CASSLTDNEQFF	TGTGCCAGCAGTTTAACAGACAATGAGCAGTTCTTC	NA	TRBV28	NA	TRBJ2-1
CASSAGTGDSNEQFF	TGTGCCAGCAGTGCCGGGACAGGGGACTCCAATGAGCAGTTCTTC	TRBD1	TRBV6-5	NA	TRBJ2-1
CSVEEGTSGTYEQYF	TGCAGCGTTGAAGAAGGTACTAGCGGAACCTACGAGCAGTACTTC	TRBD2	TRBV29-1	NA	TRBJ2-7
CATSRTSSLTGNTEAFF	TGTGCCACCAGCAGGACCTCCTCTTTGACAGGGAACACTGAAGCTTTCTTT	NA	TRBV15	NA	TRBJ1-1
CASSLELAGGLYEQYF	TGTGCCAGCAGCTTGGAACTAGCGGGAGGGCTCTACGAGCAGTACTTC	TRBD2	TRBV5-6	NA	TRBJ2-7
CASSLLIRGVDEKLFF	TGTGCCAGCAGTTTATTAATCAGGGGCGTCGATGAAAAACTGTTTTTT	NA	TRBV28	NA	TRBJ1-4
CASSAGTGFEEQYF	TGTGCCAGCAGCGCCGGGACAGGGTTCGAGGAGCAGTACTTC	TRBD1	TRBV9	NA	TRBJ2-7
CASSQTGDTEAFF	TGTGCCAGCAGTCAGACAGGGGACACTGAAGCTTTCTTT	TRBD1	TRBV25-1	NA	TRBJ1-1
CASSLTSGPTDTQYF	TGTGCCAGCAGTCTGACTAGCGGGCCCACAGATACGCAGTATTTT	TRBD2	TRBV9	NA	TRBJ2-3
CASSSIIAGGSYNEQFF	TGTGCCAGCAGTTCGATCATAGCGGGTGGCTCCTACAATGAGCAGTTCTTC	TRBD2	TRBV27	NA	TRBJ2-1
CASSLAGATLTPYGYTF	TGTGCCAGCAGCTTAGCAGGAGCGACTCTTACCCCCTATGGCTACACCTTC	NA	TRBV7-9	NA	TRBJ1-2
CASSFGQGSTYEQYF	TGCGCCAGCAGCTTCGGACAGGGGAGTACGTACGAGCAGTACTTC	TRBD1	TRBV5-1	NA	TRBJ2-7
CASSSLPGYNEQFF	TGTGCCAGCAGCTCACTCCCAGGGTACAATGAGCAGTTCTTC	NA	TRBV7-6	few	TRBJ2-1
CSVEVAGDLYEQYF	TGCAGCGTTGAGGTAGCGGGAGACCTCTACGAGCAGTACTTC	TRBD2	TRBV29-1	NA	TRBJ2-7
CASSLAGAYNEQFF	TGTGCCAGCAGCTTAGCGGGGGCCTACAATGAGCAGTTCTTC	TRBD2	TRBV5-6	NA	TRBJ2-1
CASSVGQGTLYEQYF	TGTGCCAGCAGCGTAGGACAGGGGACACTCTACGAGCAGTACTTC	TRBD1	TRBV9	NA	TRBJ2-7
CSVTDRDYEQYF	TGCAGCGTTACCGACAGGGACTACGAGCAGTACTTC	TRBD1	TRBV29-1	NA	TRBJ2-7
CASSLEAGGYEQYF	TGCGCCAGCAGCTTGGAGGCAGGGGGCTACGAGCAGTACTTC	TRBD1	TRBV5-1	once	TRBJ2-7
CASSLVFYDTEAFF	TGTGCCAGCAGTTTAGTTTTCTATGACACTGAAGCTTTCTTT	NA	TRBV27	NA	TRBJ1-1
CASSPTSGRLSSYEQYF	TGCGCCAGCAGCCCGACTAGCGGGAGGCTTAGCTCCTACGAGCAGTACTTC	TRBD2	TRBV5-1	once	TRBJ2-7
CASSLARERGEKLFF	TGTGCCAGCAGCTTAGCCCGGGAGCGAGGGGAAAAACTGTTTTTT	NA	TRBV13	NA	TRBJ1-4
CASSRTTASTDTQYF	TGTGCCAGCTCACGAACGACAGCCTCCACAGATACGCAGTATTTT	NA	TRBV18	NA	TRBJ2-3
CSVEGYPRDGYTF	TGCAGCGTTGAAGGTTACCCCAGGGATGGCTACACCTTC	NA	TRBV29-1	NA	TRBJ1-2
CASSLLREGLYNEQFF	TGCGCCAGCAGCTTGTTACGGGAGGGCCTTTACAATGAGCAGTTCTTC	TRBD2	TRBV5-1	NA	TRBJ2-1
CATSRDAGLASYNEQFF	TGTGCCACCAGCAGAGATGCGGGACTAGCCTCCTACAATGAGCAGTTCTTC	TRBD2	TRBV15	NA	TRBJ2-1
CSVWTGANTEAFF	TGCAGCGTTTGGACAGGGGCGAACACTGAAGCTTTCTTT	TRBD1	TRBV29-1	NA	TRBJ1-1
CASRPGSGANVLTF	TGTGCCAGCAGGCCCGGCTCTGGGGCCAACGTCCTGACTTTC	NA	TRBV6-6	NA	TRBJ2-6
CASSQGDLQQGSVYEQYF	TGCGCCAGCAGCCAAGGCGATCTACAACAGGGTAGTGTCTACGAGCAGTACTTC	NA	TRBV4-1	NA	TRBJ2-7
CASFRNPSEQFF	TGTGCCAGCTTTCGAAATCCGAGTGAGCAGTTCTTC	NA	TRBV27	NA	TRBJ2-1
CASSNQGYEQYF	TGTGCCAGCAGTAACCAGGGTTACGAGCAGTACTTC	NA	TRBV28	NA	TRBJ2-7
CSVLRDRSSGTEAFF	TGCAGCGTTCTCCGGGACAGGTCGTCGGGCACTGAAGCTTTCTTT	TRBD1	TRBV29-1	NA	TRBJ1-1
CASSGRQYYEQYF	TGTGCCAGCAGCGGTCGACAGTACTACGAGCAGTACTTC	NA	TRBV14	NA	TRBJ2-7
CASNVGTGTKAFF	TGTGCCAGTAACGTTGGGACAGGGACTAAAGCTTTCTTT	TRBD1	TRBV6-5	NA	TRBJ1-1
CASSSGGRYNEQFF	TGTGCCAGCAGTTCCGGAGGACGATACAATGAGCAGTTCTTC	NA	TRBV27	once	TRBJ2-1
CASSLGPVGGNTEAFF	TGCGCCAGCAGCCTAGGTCCCGTCGGGGGGAACACTGAAGCTTTCTTT	NA	TRBV4-1	NA	TRBJ1-1
CASSQAQGIHNEQFF	TGCGCCAGCAGCCAAGCCCAGGGGATTCACAATGAGCAGTTCTTC	NA	TRBV4-3	NA	TRBJ2-1
CASSSTGTSGRAADTQYF	TGTGCCAGCAGCTCTACCGGGACTAGCGGGAGGGCCGCAGATACGCAGTATTTT	TRBD2	TRBV7-8	NA	TRBJ2-3
CASSFAGAINEQFF	TGTGCCAGCAGTTTTGCGGGAGCCATAAATGAGCAGTTCTTC	TRBD2	TRBV27	NA	TRBJ2-1
CASRGLAGENYNEQFF	TGTGCCAGCAGGGGACTAGCGGGAGAGAACTACAATGAGCAGTTCTTC	TRBD2	TRBV2	once	TRBJ2-1
CASSRRDSSYYEQYF	TGTGCCAGCTCACGCAGGGACAGCTCTTACTACGAGCAGTACTTC	TRBD1	TRBV18	NA	TRBJ2-7
CASSDSGRGYEQYF	TGTGCCAGCAGCGATAGCGGGAGAGGGTACGAGCAGTACTTC	TRBD2	TRBV11-2	NA	TRBJ2-7
CAWSARESETQYF	TGTGCCTGGAGCGCTAGGGAGTCCGAGACCCAGTACTTC	NA	TRBV30	few	TRBJ2-5
CASSQESSTSGSSYEQYF	TGTGCCAGCAGCCAAGAGTCTTCGACTAGCGGGAGCTCCTACGAGCAGTACTTC	TRBD2	TRBV4-2	NA	TRBJ2-7
CAWSRTSSRADTQYF	TGTGCCTGGAGTCGAACTAGCAGCAGGGCAGATACGCAGTATTTT	NA	TRBV30	NA	TRBJ2-3
CASSLLALVGNEQFF	TGCGCCAGCAGCTTGCTAGCACTAGTCGGTAATGAGCAGTTCTTC	NA	TRBV5-1	NA	TRBJ2-1
CASSPDSGPYNEQFF	TGTGCCAGCTCACCAGACAGTGGTCCATACAATGAGCAGTTCTTC	NA	TRBV18	NA	TRBJ2-1
CASSPYGASSYEQYF	TGTGCCAGCAGCCCTTATGGGGCCAGCTCCTACGAGCAGTACTTC	NA	TRBV7-2	NA	TRBJ2-7
CASSLGLGYEQYF	TGTGCCAGCAGCTTAGGACTAGGATACGAGCAGTACTTC	NA	TRBV11-3	NA	TRBJ2-7
CASWAGGEKLFF	TGTGCCAGCTGGGCCGGGGGTGAAAAACTGTTTTTT	NA	TRBV27	NA	TRBJ1-4